This record covers a single TCR beta chain. Antigen unknown. These data originate in a study of T cell repertoires and HLA-DP antigens. The germline V gene encodes CDR1 SGHTA and CDR2 FQGNSA. V was clipped by 1 base and J by 7 bases, with 13 bases between them. The CDR3 has 14 residues. Primers targeted 54 TRBV and 13 TRBJ segments. Profiling relied on immunoSEQ multiplex PCR, and the TCRdb table lists in-frame clones only, not all of them. The sample contains over 100,000 clones, more than 85% of which appear only once. The receptor was isolated from a woman under 30 in good health and CMV-seronegative. The specimen was CD4+ T cells from PBMCs. The chain joins TRBV7-2 to TRBJ1-2, with D unclear. The CDR3 sequence is CASSLGAAFPGYTF. In DNA, the CDR3 is TGTGCCAGCAGCTTAGGGGCGGCCTTCCCTGGCTACACCTTC.